The rows below give T cell receptor beta chains drawn from one sample of a study of response to subunit inactivated influenza vaccine. TCRdb re-analysed the RT-PCR reads in MiXCR, keeping a single row per CDR3 protein. The sample shows hundreds of thousands of distinct CDR3 sequences, 15% to 20% of them seen only once. Sequencing used PBMCs from blood, obtained 5 days after vaccination. The receptor set was obtained from a man between 50 and 59 years old who received an inactivated influenza vaccine. Both conserved end residues are part of each CDR3. D genes are given only for firm matches. The listing skips clone size in some rows; elsewhere it reads once, few, many or a size class.

length | size | J | D | V | DNA | CDR3
15 | few | TRBJ2-5 | TRBD2 | TRBV27 | TGTGCCAGCAGTCCCGGACTAGTAAGAGGAGAGACCCAGTACTTC | CASSPGLVRGETQYF
15 | many | TRBJ2-5 | . | TRBV20-1 | TGCAGTGCTAGTCCGGCAGGCAAAAACCAAGAGACCCAGTACTTC | CSASPAGKNQETQYF
16 | . | TRBJ1-2 | . | TRBV6-2/TRBV6-3 | TGTGCCAGCAGTTACTCTACGCAAACAGGGTTTGATGGCTACACCTTC | CASSYSTQTGFDGYTF
15 | . | TRBJ1-1 | . | TRBV3-1 | TGTGCCAGCAGCCAAGGGTTATTACCGGGCACTGAAGCTTTCTTT | CASSQGLLPGTEAFF
17 | . | TRBJ2-2 | TRBD2 | TRBV6-5 | TGTGCCAGCAGTTACTCATCACTAGCGTCGAACACCGGGGAGCTGTTTTTT | CASSYSSLASNTGELFF
15 | . | TRBJ2-2 | TRBD1 | TRBV27 | TGTGCCAGCAGTTTACAGGGGGCTTCGATCGGGGAGCTGTTTTTT | CASSLQGASIGELFF
13 | . | TRBJ1-5 | . | TRBV10-3 | TGTGCCATCAGTGGGCAGCTCTATCAGCCCCAGCATTTT | CAISGQLYQPQHF
14 | few | TRBJ1-5 | TRBD1 | TRBV20-1 | TGCAGACCAACAGGGGGCGTAAGCAATCAGCCCCAGCATTTT | CRPTGGVSNQPQHF
14 | many | TRBJ2-7 | TRBD2 | TRBV12-3/TRBV12-4 | TGTGCCAGCAGTTTAAGCGGGGGGACCTACGAGCAGTACTTC | CASSLSGGTYEQYF
16 | few | TRBJ2-3 | . | TRBV9 | TGTGCCAGCAGCCTCCTGAGACATTCCCGCACAGATACGCAGTATTTT | CASSLLRHSRTDTQYF